Sequencing of this TCR beta chain was carried out in a study of CD8 T cells in Susac syndrome. Germline V gives CDR1 SQVTM, CDR2 ANQGSEA. Trimming cost V 4 bases and J 6 bases, with 11 bases left between them. This CDR3 has 12 amino acids. After extraction with the RNeasy kit, about 0.45 to 1 ug of the RNA was reverse transcribed using random hexamers. TCRdb re-analysed the immunoSEQ multiplex PCR reads in MiXCR, keeping a single row per CDR3 protein. The sample records 180,000 or so distinct CDR3 sequences, 90% to 95% being singletons. The sample was CD4+ T cells from PBMCs. This receptor was taken from a human donor with multiple sclerosis. The chain couples TRBV29-1 to TRBJ2-3; D gene unclear. CDR3 amino acids: CSVVPPADTQYF. The DNA for the CDR3 is TGCAGCGTTGTCCCTCCGGCGGATACGCAGTATTTT.